This T cell receptor beta chain emerged from a study of T cell responses to AZD1222 COVID-19 vaccine. This CDR3 has 15 residues. The germline V gene has CDR1 LNHDA and CDR2 SQIVND (reference sequence). The germline V and J ends were trimmed by 5 bases and 8 bases, with 18 bases remaining between them. TCRdb keeps only in-frame clones here, not all; method: immunoSEQ multiplex PCR. This sample has about 90,000 clones, with 70% to 90% found just once. The TCR originated in an adult in good health. The chain couples TRBV19 to TRBJ1-4; D is ambiguous. The sample consisted of peripheral blood, taken on day 0 of MenACWY control vaccination. The CDR3 region is CASSSRADFAEKLFF. The CDR3 DNA reads as TGTGCCAGTAGTTCCCGGGCGGACTTCGCCGAAAAACTGTTTTTT.